This T cell receptor (beta chain) was observed in a study of cytomegalovirus exposure and HLA in healthy donors. On the study more broadly: An earlier analysis found some 120 million unique TCR beta sequences from about 190 million T cells.

13 Jbeta primers and 60 Vbeta primers were used for the PCR. Here immunoSEQ multiplex PCR was the method, and the copy in TCRdb shows in-frame clones only, minus some. Of roughly 130,000 clones listed, 66% were seen once; the top ten hold 6.5%. V was shortened by 5 bases and J by 7 bases, with 17 bases between the two germline ends. Germline CDR1 and CDR2: SGHAT and FQNNGV. The CDR3 spans 14 residues. On this clone: As yet, its antigen is unknown.

Regarding the study as a whole: About 87% or about 30% of the time was how often most TCR beta V segments were productive, according to an earlier analysis. In a later analysis, TCR beta V- and J-gene trimming showed a link to a missense DCLRE1C variant.

The rearrangement joins TRBV11-2 to TRBJ1-1; D is uncertain. Sequenced material: PBMCs. This TCR derives from a woman in her sixties in good health and CMV-seronegative. The CDR3 DNA sequence: TGTGCCAGCAGCGGGCCCCGGAGACTACTTGAAGCTTTCTTT. Translating gives CASSGPRRLLEAFF. The full variable domain, in which reference TRBV11-2 and TRBJ1-1 provide the parts outside the CDR3, is EAGVAQSPRYKIIEKRQSVAFWCNPISGHATLYWYQQILGQGPKLLIQFQNNGVVDDSQLPKDRFSAERLKGVDSTLKIQPAKLEDSAVYLCASSGPRRLLEAFFGQGTRLTVV.